Listed below are T cell receptor beta chains from one sample, sequenced in a study of technical replicates of blood from a few donors. The repertoire was sequenced with immunoSEQ multiplex PCR; TCRdb's copy has only in-frame clones and lacks some. The sample records 40,000 to 65,000 clones, approximately 86% being singletons. Sequencing was performed on PBMCs. The receptors here all came from a human donor in good health. Some clones in this sample may be carry-over from other donors' samples. Each CDR3 is given with its conserved first and last residue. D genes are given only for firm matches. Size is omitted from some rows. Given values are once, few, many or a class for expanded clones.

j_gene: TRBJ1-1; v_gene: TRBV9; abundance: few; d_gene: -; CDR3nt: TGTGCCAGCGGCAGGGAAGGGTATAACACTGAAGCTTTCTTT; CDR3aa: CASGREGYNTEAFF
j_gene: TRBJ1-2; v_gene: TRBV4-1; abundance: -; d_gene: -; CDR3nt: TGCGCCAGCAGCCAACCGGGGGTGGGCTATGGCTACACCTTC; CDR3aa: CASSQPGVGYGYTF
j_gene: TRBJ2-7; v_gene: TRBV2; abundance: once; d_gene: TRBD1; CDR3nt: TGTGCCAGCAATTACAGGGGAGAGCAGTACTTC; CDR3aa: CASNYRGEQYF
j_gene: TRBJ1-2; v_gene: TRBV6-5; abundance: -; d_gene: -; CDR3nt: TGTGCCAGCAGTTACCGGGGAGGGGGCTACACCTTC; CDR3aa: CASSYRGGGYTF
j_gene: TRBJ1-6; v_gene: TRBV7-6; abundance: -; d_gene: -; CDR3nt: TGTGCCAGCAGCTCTTCTCACAACTATAATTCACCCCTCCACTTT; CDR3aa: CASSSSHNYNSPLHF
j_gene: TRBJ2-3; v_gene: TRBV12-5; abundance: -; d_gene: TRBD2; CDR3nt: TGTGCTAGTGGTATGGGACTAGTGGTTTCAGATACGCAGTATTTT; CDR3aa: CASGMGLVVSDTQYF
j_gene: TRBJ2-7; v_gene: TRBV4-1; abundance: -; d_gene: TRBD1; CDR3nt: TGCGCCAGCAGCCAGGGGACAGGGGGTCCCTACGAGCAGTACTTC; CDR3aa: CASSQGTGGPYEQYF
j_gene: TRBJ2-7; v_gene: TRBV6-1; abundance: -; d_gene: -; CDR3nt: TGTGCCAGCCGCGGGACAGTCTACGAGCAGTACTTC; CDR3aa: CASRGTVYEQYF
j_gene: TRBJ1-4; v_gene: TRBV2; abundance: few; d_gene: -; CDR3nt: TGTGCCAGCAGTGGAGGGGGACGTGAAAAACTGTTTTTT; CDR3aa: CASSGGGREKLFF
j_gene: TRBJ1-5; v_gene: TRBV15; abundance: -; d_gene: -; CDR3nt: TGTGCCACCAGCAGAGAAGGGTCAGGGGAATATCCCCAGCATTTT; CDR3aa: CATSREGSGEYPQHF
j_gene: TRBJ2-5; v_gene: TRBV7-2; abundance: -; d_gene: TRBD2; CDR3nt: TGTGCCAGCAGCCCTATAGCGGGAGGCTCGGCGACCCAGTACTTC; CDR3aa: CASSPIAGGSATQYF
j_gene: TRBJ1-6; v_gene: TRBV7-2; abundance: few; d_gene: -; CDR3nt: TGTGCCAGCAGCTTAGGAGTCACTAATTCACCCCTCCACTTT; CDR3aa: CASSLGVTNSPLHF
j_gene: TRBJ1-5; v_gene: TRBV7-9; abundance: large; d_gene: TRBD1; CDR3nt: TGTGCCAGCAGCCCCGTTACAGGGGTGGATCAGCCCCAGCATTTT; CDR3aa: CASSPVTGVDQPQHF
j_gene: TRBJ1-1; v_gene: TRBV19; abundance: few; d_gene: TRBD1; CDR3nt: TGTACCAGTAGTATAGGGGGCCGACAGGAAGGGGAAGCTTTCTTT; CDR3aa: CTSSIGGRQEGEAFF
j_gene: TRBJ2-5; v_gene: TRBV5-8; abundance: -; d_gene: TRBD1; CDR3nt: TGTGCCAGCAGCGAGGGGGCCGGGACGGGGTCAGAGACCCAGTACTTC; CDR3aa: CASSEGAGTGSETQYF
j_gene: TRBJ1-1; v_gene: TRBV5-1; abundance: -; d_gene: -; CDR3nt: TGCGCCAGCAGCCGGGGTGGGGGGGACACTGAAGCTTTCTTT; CDR3aa: CASSRGGGDTEAFF
j_gene: TRBJ1-6; v_gene: TRBV5-1; abundance: -; d_gene: -; CDR3nt: TGCGCCAGCAGCTTGAGTTCCAGGGCTAATTCACCCCTCCACTTT; CDR3aa: CASSLSSRANSPLHF
j_gene: TRBJ1-2; v_gene: TRBV7-9; abundance: -; d_gene: TRBD1; CDR3nt: TGTGCCAGCAGCTTAGACAGGGGGCCTAGCGGCTACACCTTC; CDR3aa: CASSLDRGPSGYTF
j_gene: TRBJ1-2; v_gene: TRBV23-1; abundance: once; d_gene: TRBD1; CDR3nt: TGCGCCAGCAGTCAGGGGGGGGGACAGGAGCCCCTCTATGGCTACACCTTC; CDR3aa: CASSQGGGQEPLYGYTF
j_gene: TRBJ2-7; v_gene: TRBV7-9; abundance: few; d_gene: -; CDR3nt: TGTGCCAGCAGCCCGCGACTCCTTACCTACGAGCAGTACTTC; CDR3aa: CASSPRLLTYEQYF
j_gene: TRBJ1-2; v_gene: TRBV7-9; abundance: medium-sized; d_gene: TRBD1; CDR3nt: TGTGCCAGCAGCTCAGGACAGGGGCCCTATGGCTACACCTTC; CDR3aa: CASSSGQGPYGYTF
j_gene: TRBJ2-7; v_gene: TRBV7-9; abundance: -; d_gene: -; CDR3nt: TGTGCCAGCAGCTTCGATCGTCTAGCCTACGAGCAGTACTTC; CDR3aa: CASSFDRLAYEQYF
j_gene: TRBJ2-7; v_gene: TRBV6-5; abundance: -; d_gene: -; CDR3nt: TGTGCCAGCAGTTCCGGTCCTCGGTGGGGAGCCTACGAGCAGTACTTC; CDR3aa: CASSSGPRWGAYEQYF
j_gene: TRBJ2-5; v_gene: TRBV19; abundance: -; d_gene: -; CDR3nt: TGTGCCAGTACGAATTTGCGAGGGAACCCGCGGACTGTTCAGCGGGAGACCCAGTACTTC; CDR3aa: CASTNLRGNPRTVQRETQYF
j_gene: TRBJ1-1; v_gene: TRBV27; abundance: -; d_gene: TRBD1; CDR3nt: TGTGCCAGCAGTTCACAGGGGAGGACTGAAGCTTTCTTT; CDR3aa: CASSSQGRTEAFF
j_gene: TRBJ1-5; v_gene: TRBV30; abundance: -; d_gene: -; CDR3nt: TGTGCCTGGAGCCGGGGTAGCAATCAGCCCCAGCATTTT; CDR3aa: CAWSRGSNQPQHF
j_gene: TRBJ2-3; v_gene: TRBV2; abundance: once; d_gene: TRBD1; CDR3nt: TGTGCCAGTAACAGGGGAAATACGCAGTATTTT; CDR3aa: CASNRGNTQYF
j_gene: TRBJ2-7; v_gene: TRBV7-8; abundance: -; d_gene: TRBD1; CDR3nt: TGTGCCAGCAGCTTGGACAGGTCCTACGAGCAGTACTTC; CDR3aa: CASSLDRSYEQYF
j_gene: TRBJ1-5; v_gene: TRBV5-1; abundance: few; d_gene: TRBD1; CDR3nt: TGCGCCAGCAGCCCGGGGGACAGGATGCGCAATCAGCCCCAGCATTTT; CDR3aa: CASSPGDRMRNQPQHF
j_gene: TRBJ1-2; v_gene: TRBV4-3; abundance: once; d_gene: TRBD1; CDR3nt: TGCGCCAGCAGCCGCGGAGCCGGGACAGGGGGCGCCTATGGCTACACCTTC; CDR3aa: CASSRGAGTGGAYGYTF
j_gene: TRBJ2-7; v_gene: TRBV7-9; abundance: -; d_gene: -; CDR3nt: TGTGCCAGCAGCCCAGCGGGCCGCCTTTGGGAGCAGTACTTC; CDR3aa: CASSPAGRLWEQYF
j_gene: TRBJ2-7; v_gene: TRBV7-2; abundance: once; d_gene: -; CDR3nt: TGTGCCAGCAACCCGGGGACTTTTGCCTACGAGCAGTACTTC; CDR3aa: CASNPGTFAYEQYF
j_gene: TRBJ1-5; v_gene: TRBV19; abundance: -; d_gene: -; CDR3nt: TGTGCCAGTATCAAGGGCAGGGGACAGCCCCAGCATTTT; CDR3aa: CASIKGRGQPQHF
j_gene: TRBJ2-1; v_gene: TRBV4-1; abundance: -; d_gene: -; CDR3nt: TGCGCCAGCAGCCAAGAGCGAAGGCAGGGTAGTCGCAATGAGCAGTTCTTC; CDR3aa: CASSQERRQGSRNEQFF
j_gene: TRBJ2-1; v_gene: TRBV7-9; abundance: -; d_gene: -; CDR3nt: TGTGCCAGCAGCTTAGACAGGTACAATGAGCAGTTCTTC; CDR3aa: CASSLDRYNEQFF
j_gene: TRBJ2-1; v_gene: TRBV28; abundance: -; d_gene: -; CDR3nt: TGTGCCAGCAGTTTCGGGGGTTCCTACAATGAGCAGTTCTTC; CDR3aa: CASSFGGSYNEQFF
j_gene: TRBJ1-4; v_gene: TRBV5-1; abundance: few; d_gene: -; CDR3nt: TGCGCCAGCAGCTCAGAGGGGGGGGCTAATGAAAAACTGTTTTTT; CDR3aa: CASSSEGGANEKLFF
j_gene: TRBJ2-1; v_gene: TRBV29-1; abundance: -; d_gene: TRBD2; CDR3nt: TGCAGCGTTGAAGGCACTAGCGGGTACGACAGCTCCTACAATGAGCAGTTCTTC; CDR3aa: CSVEGTSGYDSSYNEQFF
j_gene: TRBJ1-6; v_gene: TRBV14; abundance: -; d_gene: -; CDR3nt: TGTGCCAGCAGCCAATCCAGCTCCTATAATTCACCCCTCCACTTT; CDR3aa: CASSQSSSYNSPLHF
j_gene: TRBJ1-5; v_gene: TRBV11-2; abundance: few; d_gene: -; CDR3nt: TGTGCCAGCAGCTTTATCGGTGGTCAGCCCCAGCATTTT; CDR3aa: CASSFIGGQPQHF
j_gene: TRBJ2-1; v_gene: TRBV10-1; abundance: -; d_gene: TRBD2; CDR3nt: TGCGCCAGCAGTCCTTTGGTAGCGGGGAGCTCCTACAATGAGCAGTTCTTC; CDR3aa: CASSPLVAGSSYNEQFF
j_gene: TRBJ1-2; v_gene: TRBV5-1; abundance: -; d_gene: -; CDR3nt: TGCGCCAGCAGCTTGGTCGGGACATCCAACTATGGCTACACCTTC; CDR3aa: CASSLVGTSNYGYTF
j_gene: TRBJ1-6; v_gene: TRBV19; abundance: -; d_gene: TRBD1; CDR3nt: TGTGCCAGTAGGTCGGACAGGTCCTATAATTCACCCCTCCACTTT; CDR3aa: CASRSDRSYNSPLHF